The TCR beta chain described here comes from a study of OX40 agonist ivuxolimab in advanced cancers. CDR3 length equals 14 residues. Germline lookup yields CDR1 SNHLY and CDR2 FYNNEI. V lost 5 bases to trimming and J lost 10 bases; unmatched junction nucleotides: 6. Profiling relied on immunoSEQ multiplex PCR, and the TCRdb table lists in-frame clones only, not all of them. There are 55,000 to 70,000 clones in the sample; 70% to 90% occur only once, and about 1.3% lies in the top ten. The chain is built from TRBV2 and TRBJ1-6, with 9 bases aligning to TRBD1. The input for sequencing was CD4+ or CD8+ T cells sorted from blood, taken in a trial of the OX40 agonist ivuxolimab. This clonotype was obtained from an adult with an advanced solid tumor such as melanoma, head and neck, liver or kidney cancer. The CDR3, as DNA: TGTGCCAGCAGTTACAGGGGGCTCCAATCACCCCTCCACTTT. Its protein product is CASSYRGLQSPLHF.